This T cell receptor (beta chain) is drawn from a study of T cell responses to AZD1222 COVID-19 vaccine. The V end was cut by 5 bases, the J end by 0 bases, with 19 bases between. CDR1 and CDR2 (germline): SGHVS, FQNEAQ. The CDR3 runs 17 residues. The data were produced by immunoSEQ multiplex PCR, yet TCRdb's version contains in-frame clones alone and is incomplete. The table lists around 87,000 clones, roughly 90% of them singletons. The chain recombines TRBV7-8 with TRBJ1-1, with D unclear. This specimen consisted of peripheral blood, obtained on day 0 of AZD1222 vaccination. This receptor was obtained from an adult in good health. In DNA form, the CDR3 reads TGTGCCAGCAGCATATCTAGCGCGAGTTTTATGAACACTGAAGCTTTCTTT. This translates into CASSISSASFMNTEAFF.